This TCR beta chain was recorded in a study of T-cell memory formation after mild COVID-19. Study-level information: TCR clusters were largely donor specific.

Study results and limitations: Clones shrinking from day 15 to 85 showed even CD4/CD8 mixes; later expanders tilted CD4+. Confirmation was lacking for SARS-CoV-2 specificity of second-wave clones that peaked on day 37.

Comments on this clonotype: Antigen specificity is unknown.

With 4 bases clipped from V and 4 bases from J, the junction kept 10 bases outside the gene matches. The CDR3 sequence is 18 residues long. The germline gives CDR1 SGHRS, CDR2 YFSETQ. Employing constant-segment primers, 5'RACE generated TCR alpha and TCR beta cDNA libraries bearing sample barcodes and UMIs. Using its own MiXCR run on the 5' RACE reads, TCRdb lists one record per CDR3 protein. Of fewer than 700,000 distinct CDR3 sequences listed, about a sixth are singletons. J is TRBJ2-3 and V is TRBV5-1, with 15 bases fitting TRBD2. The sequenced sample was PBMCs or a T cell subset sorted from them (not recorded which). The source of this sequence is an adult woman who had mild COVID-19 (a few samples of this study predate the infection). Cell type and time point are not known. The CDR3 is CASSPGLAGGTVADTQYF. The CDR3 region has the DNA TGCGCCAGCAGCCCGGGACTAGCGGGGGGAACGGTCGCAGATACGCAGTATTTT.